Listed below are T cell receptor beta chains from one sample, sequenced in a study of Graves' ophthalmopathy and Graves' hyperthyroidism. TCRdb reprocessed the multiplex PCR reads via MiXCR and lists one record per CDR3 protein. Altogether 650,000 to 800,000 distinct CDR3 sequences are present, about 41% being singletons, with the ten largest covering 3% to 4%. Sequencing used peripheral blood. These receptors were collected from an adult man with Graves' ophthalmopathy. Both conserved end residues are part of each CDR3. D genes are given only for firm matches. Size tells how often a clone was seen (once, few, many) or the class of an expanded clone, and some rows leave it out.

v_call: TRBV29-1
d_call: TRBD2
cdr3_length: 13
j_call: TRBJ2-2
clone_size: many
cdr3_nt: TGCAGCGCCGGGGGAGGGTACACCGGGGAGCTGTTTTTT
cdr3_aa: CSAGGGYTGELFF

v_call: TRBV9
d_call: NA
cdr3_length: 13
j_call: TRBJ1-1
clone_size: NA
cdr3_nt: TGTGCCAGCAGCGTAGCCTGGAACACTGAAGCTTTCTTT
cdr3_aa: CASSVAWNTEAFF

v_call: TRBV29-1
d_call: TRBD1
cdr3_length: 16
j_call: TRBJ1-4
clone_size: NA
cdr3_nt: TGCAGCGTTGAAGATCCCGGGACAGGATATAATGAAAAACTGTTTTTT
cdr3_aa: CSVEDPGTGYNEKLFF

v_call: TRBV20-1
d_call: TRBD1
cdr3_length: 13
j_call: TRBJ2-7
clone_size: NA
cdr3_nt: TGCAGTGCTGGGACAGGGTATACCTACGAGCAGTACTTC
cdr3_aa: CSAGTGYTYEQYF

v_call: TRBV6-6
d_call: NA
cdr3_length: 14
j_call: TRBJ2-7
clone_size: few
cdr3_nt: TGTGCCAGCCGTGGGAAAAGGAGCTCCTACGAGCAGTACTTC
cdr3_aa: CASRGKRSSYEQYF

v_call: TRBV5-8
d_call: NA
cdr3_length: 18
j_call: TRBJ2-6
clone_size: few
cdr3_nt: TGTGCCAGCAGCTTTGTTCCAGGGACCTCCTCTGGGGCCAACGTCCTGACTTTC
cdr3_aa: CASSFVPGTSSGANVLTF

v_call: TRBV30
d_call: NA
cdr3_length: 14
j_call: TRBJ1-5
clone_size: few
cdr3_nt: TGTGCCTGGAGTGGTGAGGGGGTCAATCAGCCCCAGCATTTT
cdr3_aa: CAWSGEGVNQPQHF

v_call: TRBV29-1
d_call: NA
cdr3_length: 11
j_call: TRBJ1-2
clone_size: NA
cdr3_nt: TGCAGCGCCTACGAGGGGAATGGCTACACCTTC
cdr3_aa: CSAYEGNGYTF

v_call: TRBV12-3/TRBV12-4
d_call: NA
cdr3_length: 15
j_call: TRBJ2-7
clone_size: few
cdr3_nt: TGTGCCAGCAGTTTATCAACAGGGAACGTCTACGAGCAGTACTTC
cdr3_aa: CASSLSTGNVYEQYF

v_call: TRBV29-1
d_call: TRBD1
cdr3_length: 12
j_call: TRBJ2-7
clone_size: NA
cdr3_nt: TGCAGCGTTGGGGGACAGGGGGAAGAGCAGTACTTC
cdr3_aa: CSVGGQGEEQYF

v_call: TRBV20-1
d_call: TRBD1
cdr3_length: 13
j_call: TRBJ2-2
clone_size: NA
cdr3_nt: TGCAGTGCTAGGCAACAGGGGGCCGGGGAGCTGTTTTTT
cdr3_aa: CSARQQGAGELFF

v_call: TRBV13
d_call: TRBD1
cdr3_length: 17
j_call: TRBJ1-1
clone_size: NA
cdr3_nt: TGTGCCAGCAGCCCCACCCGCGCCAGGGGGGCCAACACTGAAGCTTTCTTT
cdr3_aa: CASSPTRARGANTEAFF

v_call: TRBV2
d_call: TRBD2
cdr3_length: 18
j_call: TRBJ2-2
clone_size: NA
cdr3_nt: TGTGCCAGCAGTGAGACTAGCGGGAGGGCCGCGGACACCGGGGAGCTGTTTTTT
cdr3_aa: CASSETSGRAADTGELFF

v_call: TRBV6-5
d_call: NA
cdr3_length: 16
j_call: TRBJ2-6
clone_size: few
cdr3_nt: TGTGCCAGCAGTTACGGGAGAGGCTTCGGGGCCAACGTCCTGACTTTC
cdr3_aa: CASSYGRGFGANVLTF

v_call: TRBV14
d_call: NA
cdr3_length: 13
j_call: TRBJ1-1
clone_size: many
cdr3_nt: TGTGCCAGCAGCTCTAGTCTGGACACTGAAGCTTTCTTT
cdr3_aa: CASSSSLDTEAFF

v_call: TRBV10-3
d_call: TRBD1
cdr3_length: 11
j_call: TRBJ1-4
clone_size: NA
cdr3_nt: TGTGCCATCAGCCGACAGGGTTCACTGTTTTTT
cdr3_aa: CAISRQGSLFF

v_call: TRBV7-9
d_call: NA
cdr3_length: 12
j_call: TRBJ1-2
clone_size: many
cdr3_nt: TGTGCCAGCGGGAACTTTAGCTATGGCTACACCTTC
cdr3_aa: CASGNFSYGYTF

v_call: TRBV7-8
d_call: NA
cdr3_length: 17
j_call: TRBJ2-3
clone_size: once
cdr3_nt: TGTGCCAGCAGCTGGGGGACCTCTTATAGCTACACAGATACGCAGTATTTT
cdr3_aa: CASSWGTSYSYTDTQYF

v_call: TRBV29-1
d_call: TRBD1
cdr3_length: 14
j_call: TRBJ2-7
clone_size: many
cdr3_nt: TGCAGCGTTGAAGATCGCGACAGGGGCGACGAGCAGTACTTC
cdr3_aa: CSVEDRDRGDEQYF

v_call: TRBV19
d_call: NA
cdr3_length: 15
j_call: TRBJ2-6
clone_size: many
cdr3_nt: TGTGCCAGTAGTATACTTAACTCTGGGGCCAACGTCCTGACTTTC
cdr3_aa: CASSILNSGANVLTF

v_call: TRBV29-1
d_call: NA
cdr3_length: 13
j_call: TRBJ1-2
clone_size: many
cdr3_nt: TGCAGCGTTGAACGAAATTCTGTCTATGGCTACACCTTC
cdr3_aa: CSVERNSVYGYTF

v_call: TRBV9
d_call: NA
cdr3_length: 16
j_call: TRBJ1-2
clone_size: NA
cdr3_nt: TGTGCCAGCAGCCACTCCGACATCTCCCGGGGCTATGGCTACACCTTC
cdr3_aa: CASSHSDISRGYGYTF

v_call: TRBV6-2/TRBV6-3
d_call: TRBD1
cdr3_length: 15
j_call: TRBJ2-2
clone_size: NA
cdr3_nt: TGTGCCAGCAGTTATCTATCGGGACAGACCGGGGAGCTGTTTTTT
cdr3_aa: CASSYLSGQTGELFF

v_call: TRBV7-8
d_call: NA
cdr3_length: 15
j_call: TRBJ2-7
clone_size: many
cdr3_nt: TGTGCCAGCAGCTTAGAGGCCCTACCAAGCTACGAGCAGTACTTC
cdr3_aa: CASSLEALPSYEQYF

v_call: TRBV6-1
d_call: NA
cdr3_length: 14
j_call: TRBJ1-1
clone_size: NA
cdr3_nt: TGTGCCAGCAGTGGACTGGGACAGAACACTGAAGCTTTCTTT
cdr3_aa: CASSGLGQNTEAFF

v_call: TRBV12-3/TRBV12-4
d_call: NA
cdr3_length: 14
j_call: TRBJ1-1
clone_size: many
cdr3_nt: TGTGCCAGCAGCTCGGGACAACAGAACACTGAAGCTTTCTTT
cdr3_aa: CASSSGQQNTEAFF

v_call: TRBV2
d_call: NA
cdr3_length: 14
j_call: TRBJ1-1
clone_size: few
cdr3_nt: TGTGCCAGCAGTGGGGGGTTGGGGCTCACTGAAGCTTTCTTT
cdr3_aa: CASSGGLGLTEAFF

v_call: TRBV12-3/TRBV12-4
d_call: NA
cdr3_length: 15
j_call: TRBJ1-5
clone_size: many
cdr3_nt: TGTGCCAGCAGTTTCGGGCAGGGTAGCAATCAGCCCCAGCATTTT
cdr3_aa: CASSFGQGSNQPQHF

v_call: TRBV15
d_call: NA
cdr3_length: 13
j_call: TRBJ1-1
clone_size: many
cdr3_nt: TGTGCCACCAGCAGTTACATGAACACTGAAGCTTTCTTT
cdr3_aa: CATSSYMNTEAFF

v_call: TRBV7-9
d_call: TRBD1
cdr3_length: 15
j_call: TRBJ2-7
clone_size: many
cdr3_nt: TGTGCCAGCAGCGGACGACAGGGGCCTCCCTACGAGCAGTACTTC
cdr3_aa: CASSGRQGPPYEQYF

v_call: TRBV19
d_call: NA
cdr3_length: 14
j_call: TRBJ1-2
clone_size: few
cdr3_nt: TGTGCCAGTAGCCCCCCGGGGGCGTCGGGAGGCTACACCTTC
cdr3_aa: CASSPPGASGGYTF

v_call: TRBV11-3
d_call: NA
cdr3_length: 12
j_call: TRBJ1-2
clone_size: many
cdr3_nt: TGTGCCAGCACCACTCCGTTCTCTGGCTACACCTTC
cdr3_aa: CASTTPFSGYTF

v_call: TRBV20-1
d_call: NA
cdr3_length: 14
j_call: TRBJ2-3
clone_size: NA
cdr3_nt: TGCAGTGCTAGAGATAGTCCGCTCACAGATACGCAGTATTTT
cdr3_aa: CSARDSPLTDTQYF

v_call: TRBV24-1
d_call: NA
cdr3_length: 15
j_call: TRBJ1-5
clone_size: many
cdr3_nt: TGTGCCACCAGACGTGGGCTGACTCGAGCTCAGCCCCAGCATTTT
cdr3_aa: CATRRGLTRAQPQHF

v_call: TRBV7-8
d_call: TRBD1
cdr3_length: 15
j_call: TRBJ2-7
clone_size: many
cdr3_nt: TGTGCCAGCAGCTCAAGCGGACAGGACTCCTACGAGCAGTACTTC
cdr3_aa: CASSSSGQDSYEQYF

v_call: TRBV7-8
d_call: NA
cdr3_length: 15
j_call: TRBJ1-1
clone_size: few
cdr3_nt: TGTGCCAGCAGCCAAGTTGCAGGGGAGTACACTGAAGCTTTCTTT
cdr3_aa: CASSQVAGEYTEAFF

v_call: TRBV20-1
d_call: NA
cdr3_length: 12
j_call: TRBJ1-5
clone_size: many
cdr3_nt: TGCAGTGCTAGGCGTAGCAATCAGCCCCAGCATTTT
cdr3_aa: CSARRSNQPQHF

v_call: TRBV10-3
d_call: TRBD1
cdr3_length: 15
j_call: TRBJ1-2
clone_size: few
cdr3_nt: TGTGCCAGCAGTTCGATGGGACAGGTCGGGGGCGGCTACACCTTC
cdr3_aa: CASSSMGQVGGGYTF

v_call: TRBV10-3
d_call: TRBD1
cdr3_length: 13
j_call: TRBJ2-7
clone_size: NA
cdr3_nt: TGTGCCATCAGTGAAGCGGGGACAGGGGCGCAGTACTTC
cdr3_aa: CAISEAGTGAQYF

v_call: TRBV7-2
d_call: NA
cdr3_length: 15
j_call: TRBJ1-5
clone_size: many
cdr3_nt: TGTGCCAGCAGCGTAAGTGGTCAAAGGGGGCAGCCCCAGCATTTT
cdr3_aa: CASSVSGQRGQPQHF

v_call: TRBV29-1
d_call: NA
cdr3_length: 13
j_call: TRBJ1-1
clone_size: NA
cdr3_nt: TGCAGCGTTGATTTTGGCAGGAACACCGAAGCTTCCTTT
cdr3_aa: CSVDFGRNTEASF

v_call: TRBV2
d_call: NA
cdr3_length: 11
j_call: TRBJ2-7
clone_size: many
cdr3_nt: TGTGCCAGTACTTCGTCCTACGAGCAGTACTTC
cdr3_aa: CASTSSYEQYF